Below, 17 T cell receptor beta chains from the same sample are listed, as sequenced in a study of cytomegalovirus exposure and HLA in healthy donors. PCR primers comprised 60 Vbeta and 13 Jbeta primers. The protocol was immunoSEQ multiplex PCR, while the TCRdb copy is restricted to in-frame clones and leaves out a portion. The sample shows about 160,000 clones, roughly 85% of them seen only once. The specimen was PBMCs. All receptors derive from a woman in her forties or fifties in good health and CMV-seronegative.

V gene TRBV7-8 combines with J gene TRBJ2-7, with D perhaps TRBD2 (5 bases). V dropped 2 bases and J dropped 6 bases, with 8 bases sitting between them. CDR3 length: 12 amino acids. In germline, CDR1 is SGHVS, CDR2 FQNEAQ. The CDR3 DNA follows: TGTGCCAGCAGCTTAACGGAGGCCGAGCAGTACTTC. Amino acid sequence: CASSLTEAEQYF. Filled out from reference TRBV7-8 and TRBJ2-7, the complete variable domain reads GAGVSQSPRYKVAKRGQDVALRCDPISGHVSLFWYQQALGQGPEFLTYFQNEAQLDKSGLPSDRFFAERPEGSVSTLKIQRTQQEDSAVYLCASSLTEAEQYFGPGTRLTVT.

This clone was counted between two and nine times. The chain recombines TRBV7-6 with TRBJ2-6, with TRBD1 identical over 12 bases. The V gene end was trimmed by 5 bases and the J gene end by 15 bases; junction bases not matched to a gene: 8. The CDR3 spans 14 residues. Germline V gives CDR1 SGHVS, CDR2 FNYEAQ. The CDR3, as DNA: TGTGCCAGCAGCCCTACCGGGACAGGGGGCTCCCTGACTTTC. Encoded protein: CASSPTGTGGSLTF.

CDR3 sequence: CAWMRQGGNEAFF. CDR3 DNA: TGTGCCTGGATGCGTCAGGGCGGGAATGAAGCTTTCTTT. This chain joins TRBV30 and TRBJ1-1, with D tentatively TRBD1 (5 bases). Looked up from germline, CDR1 is GTSNPN and CDR2 is SVGIG (reference sequence). V shed 4 bases and J shed 7 bases, with 16 bases lying between them. This CDR3 region has 13 residues.

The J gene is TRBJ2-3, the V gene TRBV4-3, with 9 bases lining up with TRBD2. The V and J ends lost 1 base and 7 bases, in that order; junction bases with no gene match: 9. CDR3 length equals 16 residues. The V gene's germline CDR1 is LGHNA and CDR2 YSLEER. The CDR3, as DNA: TGCGCCAGCAGCCAAGTAGGGCGGGGGGGCCCCAATACGCAGTATTTT. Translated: CASSQVGRGGPNTQYF.

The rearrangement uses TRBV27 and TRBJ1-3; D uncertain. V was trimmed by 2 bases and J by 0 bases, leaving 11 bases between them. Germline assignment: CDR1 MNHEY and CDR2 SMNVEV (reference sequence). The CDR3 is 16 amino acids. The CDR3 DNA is TGTGCCAGCAGTTTAGTTGCAGGCAGCTCTGGAAACACCATATATTTT. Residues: CASSLVAGSSGNTIYF.

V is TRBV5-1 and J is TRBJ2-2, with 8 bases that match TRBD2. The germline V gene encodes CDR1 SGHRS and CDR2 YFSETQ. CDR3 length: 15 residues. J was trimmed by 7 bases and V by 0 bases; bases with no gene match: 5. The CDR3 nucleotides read TGCGCCAGCAGCTTGGGCCCAGCGGGGGTCGGGGAGCTGTTTTTT. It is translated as CASSLGPAGVGELFF.

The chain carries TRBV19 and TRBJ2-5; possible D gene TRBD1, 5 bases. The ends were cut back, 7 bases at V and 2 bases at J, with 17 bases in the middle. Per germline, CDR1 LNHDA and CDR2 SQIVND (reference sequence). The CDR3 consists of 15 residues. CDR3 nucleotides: TGTGCCAGTACACCGCTGGGTGGGGCACAAGAGACCCAGTACTTC. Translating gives CASTPLGGAQETQYF.

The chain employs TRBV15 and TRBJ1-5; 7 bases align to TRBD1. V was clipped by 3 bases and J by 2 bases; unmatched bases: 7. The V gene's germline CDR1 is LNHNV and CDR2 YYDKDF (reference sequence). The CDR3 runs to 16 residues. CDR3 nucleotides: TGTGCCACCAGCAGGGGGATTGACAGGGGCAATCAGCCCCAGCATTTT. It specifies CATSRGIDRGNQPQHF.

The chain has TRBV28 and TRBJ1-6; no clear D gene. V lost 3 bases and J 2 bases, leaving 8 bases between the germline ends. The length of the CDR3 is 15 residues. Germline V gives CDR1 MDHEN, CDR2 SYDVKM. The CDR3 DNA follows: TGTGCCAGCAGTTTGGGCCAGGCCTATAATTCACCCCTCCACTTT. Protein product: CASSLGQAYNSPLHF. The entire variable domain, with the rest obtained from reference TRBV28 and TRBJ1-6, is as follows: DVKVTQSSRYLVKRTGEKVFLECVQDMDHENMFWYRQDPGLGLRLIYFSYDVKMKEKGDIPEGYSVSREKKERFSLILESASTNQTSMYLCASSLGQAYNSPLHFGNGTRLTVT.

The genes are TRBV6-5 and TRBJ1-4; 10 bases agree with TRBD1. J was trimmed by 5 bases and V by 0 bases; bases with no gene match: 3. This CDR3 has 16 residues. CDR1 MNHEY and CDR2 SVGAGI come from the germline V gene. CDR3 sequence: CASSYSGQGENEKLFF. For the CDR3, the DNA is TGTGCCAGCAGTTACTCCGGACAGGGGGAGAATGAAAAACTGTTTTTT.

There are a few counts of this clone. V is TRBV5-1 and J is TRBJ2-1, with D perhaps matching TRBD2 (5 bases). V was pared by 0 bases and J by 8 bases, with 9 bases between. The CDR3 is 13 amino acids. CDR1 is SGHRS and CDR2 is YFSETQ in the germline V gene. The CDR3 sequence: CASSLAGGHEQFF. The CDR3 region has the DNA TGCGCCAGCAGCTTGGCTGGCGGGCATGAGCAGTTCTTC.

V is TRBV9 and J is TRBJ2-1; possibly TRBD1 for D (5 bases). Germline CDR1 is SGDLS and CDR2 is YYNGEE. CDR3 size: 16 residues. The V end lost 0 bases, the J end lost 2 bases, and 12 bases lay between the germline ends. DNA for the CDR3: TGTGCCAGCAGCGTAGGACAGCACACCGCCTACAATGAGCAGTTCTTC. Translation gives CASSVGQHTAYNEQFF.

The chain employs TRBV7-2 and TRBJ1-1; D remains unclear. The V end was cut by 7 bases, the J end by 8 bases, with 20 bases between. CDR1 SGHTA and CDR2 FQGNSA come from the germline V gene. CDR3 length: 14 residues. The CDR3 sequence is CASNLGTTGSEAFF. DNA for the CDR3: TGTGCCAGCAACCTTGGAACTACTGGCAGCGAAGCTTTCTTT.

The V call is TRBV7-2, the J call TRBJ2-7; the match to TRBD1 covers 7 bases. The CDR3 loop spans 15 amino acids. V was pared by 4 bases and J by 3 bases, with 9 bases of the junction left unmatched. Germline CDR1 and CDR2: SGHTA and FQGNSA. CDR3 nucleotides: TGTGCCAGCAGCTGGGACAGAGGCAAGATCTACGAGCAGTACTTC. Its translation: CASSWDRGKIYEQYF. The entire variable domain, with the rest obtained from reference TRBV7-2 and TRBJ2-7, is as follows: GAGVSQSPSNKVTEKGKDVELRCDPISGHTALYWYRQSLGQGLEFLIYFQGNSAPDKSGLPSDRFSAERTGGSVSTLTIQRTQQEDSAVYLCASSWDRGKIYEQYFGPGTRLTVT.

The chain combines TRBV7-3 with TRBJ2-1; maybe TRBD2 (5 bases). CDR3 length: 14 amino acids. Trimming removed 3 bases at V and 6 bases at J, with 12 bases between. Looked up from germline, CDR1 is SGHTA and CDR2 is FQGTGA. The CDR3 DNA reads TGTGCCAGCAGCTTTGGTGGGAGCGGCAATGAGCAGTTCTTC. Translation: CASSFGGSGNEQFF. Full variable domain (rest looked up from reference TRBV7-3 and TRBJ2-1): GAGVSQTPSNKVTEKGKYVELRCDPISGHTALYWYRQSLGQGPEFLIYFQGTGAADDSGLPNDRFFAVRPEGSVSTLKIQRTERGDSAVYLCASSFGGSGNEQFFGPGTRLTVL.

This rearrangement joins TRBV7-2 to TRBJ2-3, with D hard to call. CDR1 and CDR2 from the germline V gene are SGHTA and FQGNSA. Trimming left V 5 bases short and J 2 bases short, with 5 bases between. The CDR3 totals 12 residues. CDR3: CASSIYTDTQYF. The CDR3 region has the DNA TGTGCCAGCAGCATTTACACAGATACGCAGTATTTT. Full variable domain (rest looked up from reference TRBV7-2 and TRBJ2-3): GAGVSQSPSNKVTEKGKDVELRCDPISGHTALYWYRQSLGQGLEFLIYFQGNSAPDKSGLPSDRFSAERTGGSVSTLTIQRTQQEDSAVYLCASSIYTDTQYFGPGTRLTVL.

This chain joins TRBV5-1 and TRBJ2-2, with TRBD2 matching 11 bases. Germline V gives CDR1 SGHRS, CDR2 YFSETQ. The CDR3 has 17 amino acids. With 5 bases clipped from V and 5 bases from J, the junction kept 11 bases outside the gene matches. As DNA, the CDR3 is TGCGCCAGCAGATCCGGGCTAGCGGGGGGACAAACCGGGGAGCTGTTTTTT. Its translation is CASRSGLAGGQTGELFF.